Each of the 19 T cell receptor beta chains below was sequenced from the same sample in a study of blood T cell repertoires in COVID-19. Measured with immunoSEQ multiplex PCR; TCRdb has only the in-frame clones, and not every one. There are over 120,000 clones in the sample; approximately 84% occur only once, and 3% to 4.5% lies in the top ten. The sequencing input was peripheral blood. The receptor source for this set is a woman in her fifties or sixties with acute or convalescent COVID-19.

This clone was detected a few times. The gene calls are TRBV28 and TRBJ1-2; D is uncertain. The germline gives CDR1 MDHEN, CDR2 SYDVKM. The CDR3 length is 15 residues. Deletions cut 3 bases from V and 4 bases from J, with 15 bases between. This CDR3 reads CASSFVPPAAYGYTF. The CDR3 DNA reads TGTGCCAGCAGTTTCGTCCCGCCAGCGGCCTATGGCTACACCTTC.

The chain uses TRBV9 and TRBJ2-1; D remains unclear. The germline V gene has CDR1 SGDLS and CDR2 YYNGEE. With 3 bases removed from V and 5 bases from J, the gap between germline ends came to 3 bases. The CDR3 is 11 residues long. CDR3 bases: TGTGCCAGCAGCGCCAACAATGAGCAGTTCTTC. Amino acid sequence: CASSANNEQFF. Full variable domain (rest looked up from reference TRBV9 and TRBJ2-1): DSGVTQTPKHLITATGQRVTLRCSPRSGDLSVYWYQQSLDQGLQFLIQYYNGEERAKGNILERFSAQQFPDLHSELNLSSLELGDSALYFCASSANNEQFFGPGTRLTVL.

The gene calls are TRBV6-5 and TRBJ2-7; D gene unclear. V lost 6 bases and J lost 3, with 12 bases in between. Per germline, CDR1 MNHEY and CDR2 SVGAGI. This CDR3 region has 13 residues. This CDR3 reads CASRISIFYEQYF. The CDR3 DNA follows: TGTGCCAGCAGGATCTCTATATTCTACGAGCAGTACTTC.

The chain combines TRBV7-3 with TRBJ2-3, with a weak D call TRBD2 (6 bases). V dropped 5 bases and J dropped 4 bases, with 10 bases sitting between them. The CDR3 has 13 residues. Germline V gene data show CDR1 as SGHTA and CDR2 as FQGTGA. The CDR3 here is CASSIIAADTQYF. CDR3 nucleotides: TGTGCCAGCAGCATTATAGCGGCAGATACGCAGTATTTT.

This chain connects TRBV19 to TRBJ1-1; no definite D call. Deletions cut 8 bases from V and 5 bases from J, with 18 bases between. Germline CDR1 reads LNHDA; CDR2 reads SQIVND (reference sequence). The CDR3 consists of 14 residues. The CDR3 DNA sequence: TGTGCCAGTTCTAATGGCGGGCTTTATACTGAAGCTTTCTTT. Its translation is CASSNGGLYTEAFF.

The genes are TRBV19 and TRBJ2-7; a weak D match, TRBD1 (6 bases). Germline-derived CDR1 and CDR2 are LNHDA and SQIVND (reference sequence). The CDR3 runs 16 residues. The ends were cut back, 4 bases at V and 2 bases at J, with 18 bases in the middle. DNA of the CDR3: TGTGCCAGTAGTACCAAACAGGGTTCCAAGGCCTACGAGCAGTACTTC. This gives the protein CASSTKQGSKAYEQYF.

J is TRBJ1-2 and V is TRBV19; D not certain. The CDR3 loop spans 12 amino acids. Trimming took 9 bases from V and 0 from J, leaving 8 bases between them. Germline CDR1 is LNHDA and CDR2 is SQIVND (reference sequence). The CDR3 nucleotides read TGTGCCAGCGGTGGAGCTAACTATGGCTACACCTTC. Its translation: CASGGANYGYTF.

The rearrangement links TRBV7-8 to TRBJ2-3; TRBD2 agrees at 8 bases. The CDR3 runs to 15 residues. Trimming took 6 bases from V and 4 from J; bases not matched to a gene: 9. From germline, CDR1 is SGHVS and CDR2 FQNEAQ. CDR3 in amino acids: CASSTKRELADTQYF. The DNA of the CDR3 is TGTGCCAGCAGTACAAAGCGGGAGCTCGCAGATACGCAGTATTTT.

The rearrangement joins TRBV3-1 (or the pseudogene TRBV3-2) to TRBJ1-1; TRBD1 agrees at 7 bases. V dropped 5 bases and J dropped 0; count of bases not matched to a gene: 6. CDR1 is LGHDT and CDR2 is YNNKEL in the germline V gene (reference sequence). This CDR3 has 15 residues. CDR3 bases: TGTGCCAGCAGCATCGGACAGGTCATGAACACTGAAGCTTTCTTT. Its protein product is CASSIGQVMNTEAFF.

The CDR3 bases are TGTGCCAGCAGTACGGACAGGGGCACTGAAGCTTTCTTT. It translates to CASSTDRGTEAFF. The gene calls are TRBV27 and TRBJ1-1, with 9 bases matching TRBD1. This CDR3 contains 13 residues. CDR1 and CDR2 (germline): MNHEY, SMNVEV (reference sequence). Trimming took 5 bases from V and 4 from J; bases not matched to a gene: 2.

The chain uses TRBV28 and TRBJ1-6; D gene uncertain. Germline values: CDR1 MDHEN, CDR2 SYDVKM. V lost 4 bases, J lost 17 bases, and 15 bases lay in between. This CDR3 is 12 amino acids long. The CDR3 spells CASSSTTVGFHF. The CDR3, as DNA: TGTGCCAGCAGTTCAACGACGGTCGGGTTCCACTTT. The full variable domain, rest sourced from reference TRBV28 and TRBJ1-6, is DVKVTQSSRYLVKRTGEKVFLECVQDMDHENMFWYRQDPGLGLRLIYFSYDVKMKEKGDIPEGYSVSREKKERFSLILESASTNQTSMYLCASSSTTVGFHFGNGTRLTVT.

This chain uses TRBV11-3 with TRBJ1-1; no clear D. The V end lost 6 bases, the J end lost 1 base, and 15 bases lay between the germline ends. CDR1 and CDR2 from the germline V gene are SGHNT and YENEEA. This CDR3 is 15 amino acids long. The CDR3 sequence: CASRRWRAENTEAFF. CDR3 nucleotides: TGTGCCAGCAGGCGGTGGAGGGCTGAGAACACTGAAGCTTTCTTT.

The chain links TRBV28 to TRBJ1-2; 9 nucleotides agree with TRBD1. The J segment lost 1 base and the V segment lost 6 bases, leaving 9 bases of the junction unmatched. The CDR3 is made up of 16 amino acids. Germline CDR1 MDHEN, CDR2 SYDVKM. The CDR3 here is CASRPGQGYLNYGYTF. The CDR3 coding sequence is TGTGCCAGCAGGCCGGGACAGGGCTATCTTAACTATGGCTACACCTTC.

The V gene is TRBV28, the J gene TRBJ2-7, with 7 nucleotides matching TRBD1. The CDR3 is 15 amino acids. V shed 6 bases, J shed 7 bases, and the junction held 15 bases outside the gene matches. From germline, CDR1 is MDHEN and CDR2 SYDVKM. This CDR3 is CASSPILTGNQEQYF. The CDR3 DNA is TGTGCCAGCAGCCCGATACTGACAGGGAATCAGGAGCAGTACTTC.

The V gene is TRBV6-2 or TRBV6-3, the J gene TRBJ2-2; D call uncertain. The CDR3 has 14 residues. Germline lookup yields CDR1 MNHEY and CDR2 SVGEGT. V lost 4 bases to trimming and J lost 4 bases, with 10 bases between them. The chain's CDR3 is CASSSDTRTGELFF. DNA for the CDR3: TGTGCCAGCAGTTCCGACACCCGCACCGGGGAGCTGTTTTTT.

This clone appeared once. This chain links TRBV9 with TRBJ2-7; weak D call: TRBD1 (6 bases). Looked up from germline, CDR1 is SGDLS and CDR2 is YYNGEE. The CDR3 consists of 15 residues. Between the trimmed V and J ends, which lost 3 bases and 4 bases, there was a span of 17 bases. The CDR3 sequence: CASSAQQGGTYEQYF. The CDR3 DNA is TGTGCCAGCAGCGCCCAACAGGGTGGAACTTACGAGCAGTACTTC.

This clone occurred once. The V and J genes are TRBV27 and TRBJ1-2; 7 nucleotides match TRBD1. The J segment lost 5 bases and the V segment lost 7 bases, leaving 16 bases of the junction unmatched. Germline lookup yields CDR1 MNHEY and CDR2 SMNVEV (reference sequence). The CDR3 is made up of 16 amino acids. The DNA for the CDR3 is TGTGCCAGCACCCTCTACGGACAGGCGAGGGGTTATGGCTACACCTTC. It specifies CASTLYGQARGYGYTF.

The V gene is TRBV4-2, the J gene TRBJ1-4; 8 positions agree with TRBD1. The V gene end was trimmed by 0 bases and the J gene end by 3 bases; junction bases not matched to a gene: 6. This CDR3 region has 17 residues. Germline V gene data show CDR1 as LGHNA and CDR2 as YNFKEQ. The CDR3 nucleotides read TGTGCCAGCAGCCAAGAGTTTCAGGGGGCGTCTAATGAAAAACTGTTTTTT. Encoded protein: CASSQEFQGASNEKLFF.

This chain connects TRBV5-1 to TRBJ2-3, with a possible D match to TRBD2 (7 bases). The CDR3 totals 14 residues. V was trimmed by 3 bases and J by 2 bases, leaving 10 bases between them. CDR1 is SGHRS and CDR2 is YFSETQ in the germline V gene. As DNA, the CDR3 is TGCGCCAGCAGCTGGGGGGGGCTCACAGATACGCAGTATTTT. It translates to CASSWGGLTDTQYF.